What follows are 26 T cell receptor beta chains derived from one specimen sequenced in a study of control samples from healthy donors and cancer patients. Some clones are missing from TCRdb's copy, which holds only in-frame ones; the method was immunoSEQ multiplex PCR. The table has approximately 97,000 clones, roughly 92% seen once. Sequenced material: blood. These receptors originate from a human donor in good health. The donor label of this sample is uncertain.

The rearrangement joins TRBV2 to TRBJ1-2; D is unclear. The germline V gene has CDR1 SNHLY and CDR2 FYNNEI. V lost 9 bases, J lost 0 bases, and 17 bases lay in between. The CDR3 has 15 amino acids. For the CDR3, the DNA is TGTGCCAGTTCCGCGGAGGGAACAGCTAACTATGGCTACACCTTC. Translating gives CASSAEGTANYGYTF. Using reference TRBV2 and TRBJ1-2 for the parts outside the CDR3, the full variable domain is EPEVTQTPSHQVTQMGQEVILRCVPISNHLYFYWYRQILGQKVEFLVSFYNNEISEKSEIFDDQFSVERPDGSNFTLKIRSTKLEDSAMYFCASSAEGTANYGYTFGSGTRLTVV.

This rearrangement joins TRBV6-5 to TRBJ2-7; either TRBD1 or TRBD2 may supply D (5 bases each). This CDR3 region has 13 residues. V was pared by 4 bases and J by 4 bases, with 11 bases between. Germline V gene sequence: CDR1 MNHEY, CDR2 SVGAGI. The CDR3 DNA follows: TGTGCCAGCAGTTGGGGCTGGGGGTACGAGCAGTACGTC. Residues: CASSWGWGYEQYV.

The chain carries TRBV6-5 and TRBJ1-6, with TRBD1 as a possible D gene (5 bases). Per germline, CDR1 MNHEY and CDR2 SVGAGI. The CDR3 contains 14 residues. V gave up 6 bases and J gave up 2 bases, with 8 bases separating them. For the CDR3, the DNA is TGTGCCAGCAGCTCGGGGCCCTATAATTCACCCCTCCACTTT. Translating it yields CASSSGPYNSPLHF.

This rearrangement joins TRBV19 to TRBJ2-7; D gene uncertain. Germline V gives CDR1 LNHDA, CDR2 SQIVND (reference sequence). Trimming removed 2 bases at V and 2 bases at J, with 7 bases between. CDR3 length equals 13 residues. CDR3 sequence: CASSIMGTYEQYF. CDR3 nucleotides: TGTGCCAGTAGTATAATGGGAACCTACGAGCAGTACTTC.

About this clone: Within the sample, other DNA sequences also encode this same CDR3. The V gene is TRBV21-1, the J gene TRBJ2-7; the tabulated D call, TRBD2, remains unverified against the DNA. TRBV21-1 constitutes a pseudogene. The CDR3 is made up of 15 amino acids. CDR3: CASSGRGGPHYEQYF. In DNA form, the CDR3 reads TGTGCCAGCAGCGGTCGGGGGGGGCCACACTACGAGCAGTACTTC.

This sequence joins TRBV11-2 and TRBJ2-1; a weak D match, TRBD1 (6 bases). The length of the CDR3 is 14 residues. With 8 bases removed from V and 1 base from J, the gap between germline ends came to 12 bases. Germline V gene data show CDR1 as SGHAT and CDR2 as FQNNGV. CDR3 DNA: TGTGCCAGCCTAGAAACAGGGTCCTACAATGAGCAGTTCTTC. This encodes CASLETGSYNEQFF.

This sequence joins TRBV12-5 and TRBJ1-5; D gene uncertain. Germline values: CDR1 LGHNT, CDR2 FRNRAP. The CDR3 extends over 13 amino acids. The V end lost 6 bases, the J end lost 1 base, and 7 bases lay between the germline ends. In DNA, the CDR3 is TGTGCTAGTGGACTAGACAGCAATCAGCCCCAGCATTTT. Its translation is CASGLDSNQPQHF. The entire variable domain, with the rest obtained from reference TRBV12-5 and TRBJ1-5, is as follows: DARVTQTPRHKVTEMGQEVTMRCQPILGHNTVFWYRQTMMQGLELLAYFRNRAPLDDSGMPKDRFSAEMPDATLATLKIQPSEPRDSAVYFCASGLDSNQPQHFGDGTRLSIL.

The rearrangement joins TRBV6-5 to TRBJ2-1, with 9 bases aligning to TRBD1. Unmatched junction bases numbered 5, after V lost 2 bases and J lost 3 bases. Looked up from germline, CDR1 is MNHEY and CDR2 is SVGAGI. The length of the CDR3 is 16 residues. CDR3 coding DNA: TGTGCCAGCAGTTACGAGGGGACAGGGCGCTACAATGAGCAGTTCTTC. Encoded protein: CASSYEGTGRYNEQFF.

The V call is TRBV6-6, the J call TRBJ1-2; D uncertain. Trimming shortened V by 0 bases and J by 8 bases, and 10 bases separated the two germline ends. Germline V lookup: CDR1 MNHNY, CDR2 SVGAGI (reference sequence). The CDR3 is made up of 13 amino acids. The DNA for the CDR3 is TGTGCCAGCAGTTACTCAACTGCGGTAGGCTACACCTTC. It translates to CASSYSTAVGYTF.

The rearrangement joins TRBV3-1 (or the pseudogene TRBV3-2) to TRBJ2-4; 11 nucleotides agree with TRBD2. Trimming at V came to 4 bases and at J to 0 bases, leaving 2 bases not matched to a gene. The CDR3 consists of 16 residues. CDR1 is LGHDT and CDR2 is YNNKEL in the germline V gene (reference sequence). The CDR3 DNA reads TGTGCCAGCAGCCTTGGGACTAGCGGAGCCAAAAACATTCAGTACTTC. It specifies CASSLGTSGAKNIQYF.

The V call is TRBV12-3 or TRBV12-4, the J call TRBJ1-2; 9 bases map to TRBD1. The V gene end was trimmed by 5 bases and the J gene end by 6 bases; junction bases not matched to a gene: 4. The length of the CDR3 is 13 residues. The CDR3 reads CASSDRGADGYTF. CDR3 nucleotides: TGTGCCAGCAGTGACAGGGGGGCCGATGGCTACACCTTC.

This chain joins TRBV6-5 and TRBJ1-2; TRBD1 might be the D (6 bases). The V end was cut by 7 bases, the J end by 8 bases, with 20 bases between. CDR1 MNHEY and CDR2 SVGAGI come from the germline V gene. The CDR3 covers 14 residues. CDR3 sequence (DNA): TGTGCCAGCAAGAGGGGGAATTTAGCTAGGGGCTACACCTTC. Its protein product is CASKRGNLARGYTF.

This clone was recorded once. The J gene is TRBJ2-1, the V gene TRBV9; D remains ambiguous. Trimming removed 4 bases at V and 1 base at J, with 12 bases between. Germline loops: CDR1 SGDLS, CDR2 YYNGEE. The length of the CDR3 is 15 residues. CDR3 region: CASSYGILSYNEQFF. The CDR3 region has the DNA TGTGCCAGCAGCTATGGCATATTATCCTACAATGAGCAGTTCTTC.

This clone was observed a handful of times. The rearrangement uses TRBV9 and TRBJ2-3; D perhaps matches TRBD2 (6 bases). V lost 4 bases, J lost 1 base, and 13 bases lay in between. The CDR3 spans 15 residues. In germline, CDR1 is SGDLS, CDR2 YYNGEE. The DNA for the CDR3 is TGTGCCAGCAGCTCCGGACTAACCCGCACAGATACGCAGTATTTT. Protein product: CASSSGLTRTDTQYF.

This chain connects TRBV14 to TRBJ2-7; 9 bases agree with TRBD1. This CDR3 is 14 amino acids long. Per the germline V gene, CDR1 is SGHDN and CDR2 is FVKESK. Trimming removed 4 bases from V and 3 bases from J; junction bases left unmatched: 4. CDR3 DNA: TGTGCCAGCAGCCCCGGGACAGGGTACTACGAGCAGTACTTC. Protein: CASSPGTGYYEQYF.

The V call is TRBV6-5, the J call TRBJ2-7; TRBD1 aligns across 8 bases. CDR3 length: 13 residues. The germline CDR1 and CDR2 sequences are MNHEY and SVGAGI. V gave up 5 bases and J gave up 3 bases; unmatched junction bases: 3. The CDR3 protein is CASSRQGHYEQYV. The CDR3 DNA is TGTGCCAGCAGTAGACAGGGGCACTACGAGCAGTACGTC.

As to this clone: Likely a read error: the CDR3 ends without its conserved phenylalanine or tryptophan. V gene TRBV6-5 combines with J gene TRBJ1-1, with 7 bases that match TRBD1. The CDR3 spans 14 residues. The germline CDR1 and CDR2 sequences are MNHEY and SVGAGI. V dropped 6 bases and J dropped 1; count of bases not matched to a gene: 5. CDR3 coding DNA: TGTGCCAGCAGCTGGACAGGACGGAACACTGAAGCTTTCCTT. Protein sequence: CASSWTGRNTEAFL.

The chain employs TRBV19 and TRBJ1-3; D remains ambiguous. The germline gives CDR1 LNHDA, CDR2 SQIVND (reference sequence). V was trimmed by 10 bases and J by 1 base, leaving 11 bases between them. CDR3 length: 13 amino acids. CDR3: CATHIVSGNTIYF. The CDR3 region has the DNA TGTGCCACCCACATTGTTTCTGGAAACACCATATATTTT.

The gene calls are TRBV11-2 and TRBJ2-3, with 12 bases matching TRBD2. The V and J ends lost 6 bases and 14 bases, in that order; junction bases with no gene match: 9. The V gene's germline CDR1 is SGHAT and CDR2 FQNNGV. The CDR3 runs 13 residues. CDR3 nucleotides: TGTGCCAGCAGGGGACTAGCGGGCATACGACGGTATTTT. Translation: CASRGLAGIRRYF.

The sample holds a few counts of this clone. V usage is TRBV4-2 and J usage is TRBJ1-1; D possibly corresponds to TRBD1 (6 bases). This CDR3 region has 15 residues. Germline-derived CDR1 and CDR2 are LGHNA and YNFKEQ. V lost 1 base to trimming and J lost 1 base, with 10 bases between them. CDR3 amino acids: CASSQGGGWNTEAFF. CDR3 DNA sequence: TGTGCCAGCAGCCAAGGAGGGGGGTGGAACACTGAAGCTTTCTTT.

J is TRBJ2-1 and V is TRBV2; 10 bases are shared with TRBD1. Germline lookup yields CDR1 SNHLY and CDR2 FYNNEI. With V trimmed by 5 bases and J by 7 bases, 14 bases remained unmatched. The length of the CDR3 is 17 residues. The CDR3 DNA sequence: TGTGCCAGCAGTTACGGATGGACAGGGGGAAAGGGAAATGAGCAGTTCTTC. This codes for CASSYGWTGGKGNEQFF.

This chain links TRBV19 with TRBJ1-4, with D perhaps TRBD1 (5 bases). This CDR3 comprises 15 residues. The germline V and J ends were trimmed by 1 base and 7 bases, with 13 bases remaining between them. CDR1 LNHDA and CDR2 SQIVND come from the germline V gene (reference sequence). The CDR3 loop is CASSIATFGGEKLFF. The CDR3 DNA reads TGTGCCAGTAGTATAGCGACCTTCGGGGGTGAAAAACTGTTTTTT.

This chain links TRBV18 with TRBJ2-5, with D perhaps matching TRBD1 or TRBD2 (6 bases each). Deletions cut 6 bases from V and 4 bases from J, with 12 bases between. The CDR3 has 13 residues. The germline V gene encodes CDR1 KGHSH and CDR2 LQKENI. The CDR3 sequence: CASSSGGPETQYF. As DNA, the CDR3 is TGTGCCAGCTCCTCCGGGGGCCCAGAGACCCAGTACTTC.

The chain uses TRBV24-1 and TRBJ1-2; no reliable D call. Germline lookup yields CDR1 KGHDR and CDR2 SFDVKD. Trimming shortened V by 4 bases and J by 0 bases, and 11 bases separated the two germline ends. The CDR3 loop spans 15 amino acids. The CDR3 reads CATSEGSRPNYGYTF. CDR3 sequence (DNA): TGTGCCACCAGTGAGGGTAGCAGGCCTAACTATGGCTACACCTTC.

The rearrangement joins TRBV5-1 to TRBJ1-1; the match to TRBD1 covers 9 bases. The CDR3 runs 15 residues. Trimming cost V 5 bases and J 1 base; bases outside gene matches: 6. CDR1 and CDR2 (germline): SGHRS, YFSETQ. This chain's CDR3 is CASRSGQGTNTEAFF. The DNA for the CDR3 is TGCGCCAGCAGGAGTGGACAGGGGACGAACACTGAAGCTTTCTTT.

This clone appeared a single time. The chain uses TRBV3-1 (or the pseudogene TRBV3-2) and TRBJ1-6; D might be TRBD1 (6 bases). Germline-derived CDR1 and CDR2 are LGHDT and YNNKEL (reference sequence). Trimming cost V 6 bases and J 7 bases, with 16 bases left between them. This CDR3 is built from 15 residues. The DNA for the CDR3 is TGTGCCAGCAGGTCCGGCGGACAGTCCAATTCACCCCTCCACTTT. This sequence encodes CASRSGGQSNSPLHF.